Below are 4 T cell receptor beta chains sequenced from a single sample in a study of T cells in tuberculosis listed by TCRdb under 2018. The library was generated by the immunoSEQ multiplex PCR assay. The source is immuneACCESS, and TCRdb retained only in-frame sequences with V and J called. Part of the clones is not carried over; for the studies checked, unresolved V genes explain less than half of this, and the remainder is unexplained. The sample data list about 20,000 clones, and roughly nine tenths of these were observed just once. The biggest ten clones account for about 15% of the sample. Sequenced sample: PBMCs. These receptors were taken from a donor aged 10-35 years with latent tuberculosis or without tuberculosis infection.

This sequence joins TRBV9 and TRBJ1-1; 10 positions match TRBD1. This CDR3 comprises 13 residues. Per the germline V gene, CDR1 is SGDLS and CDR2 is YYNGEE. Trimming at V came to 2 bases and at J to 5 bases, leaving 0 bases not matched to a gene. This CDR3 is CASSVGQGTEAFF. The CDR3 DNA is TGTGCCAGCAGCGTGGGACAGGGGACTGAAGCTTTCTTT.

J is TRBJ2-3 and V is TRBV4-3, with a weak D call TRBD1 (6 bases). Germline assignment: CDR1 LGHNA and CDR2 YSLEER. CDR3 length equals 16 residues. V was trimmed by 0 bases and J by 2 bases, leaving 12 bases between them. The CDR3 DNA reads TGCGCCAGCAGCCAAGATCCGGGACACTACACAGATACGCAGTATTTT. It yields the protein CASSQDPGHYTDTQYF.

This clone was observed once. Here the CDR3 reads CASSATGGTKTEAFF. CDR3 bases: TGTGCCAGCAGCGCAACAGGGGGGACGAAGACTGAAGCTTTCTTT. The J gene is TRBJ1-1, the V gene TRBV9; 8 nucleotides match TRBD1. The CDR3 has 15 amino acids. Trimming at V came to 3 bases and at J to 5 bases, leaving 9 bases not matched to a gene. Germline V lookup: CDR1 SGDLS, CDR2 YYNGEE.

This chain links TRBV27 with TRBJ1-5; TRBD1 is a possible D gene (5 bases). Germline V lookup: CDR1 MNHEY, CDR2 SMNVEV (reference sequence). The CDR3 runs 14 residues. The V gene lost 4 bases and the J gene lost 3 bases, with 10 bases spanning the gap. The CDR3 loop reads CASSSQGINQPQHF. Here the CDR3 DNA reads TGTGCCAGCAGTTCCCAGGGTATCAATCAGCCCCAGCATTTT.